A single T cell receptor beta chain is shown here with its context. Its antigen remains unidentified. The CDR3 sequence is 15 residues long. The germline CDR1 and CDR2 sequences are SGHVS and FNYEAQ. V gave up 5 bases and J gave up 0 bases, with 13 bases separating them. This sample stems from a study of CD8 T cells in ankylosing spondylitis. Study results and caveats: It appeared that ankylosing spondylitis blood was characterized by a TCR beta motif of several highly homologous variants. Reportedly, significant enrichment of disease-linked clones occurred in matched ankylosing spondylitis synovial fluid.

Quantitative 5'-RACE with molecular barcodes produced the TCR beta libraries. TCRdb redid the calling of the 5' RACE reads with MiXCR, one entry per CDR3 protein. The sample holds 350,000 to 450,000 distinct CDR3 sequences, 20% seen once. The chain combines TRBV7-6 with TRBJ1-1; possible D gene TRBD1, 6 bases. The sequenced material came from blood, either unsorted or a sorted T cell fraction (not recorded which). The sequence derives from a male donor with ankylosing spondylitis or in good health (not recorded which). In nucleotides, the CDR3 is TGTGCCAGCAGCCGTTTGGGGGGCATGAACACTGAAGCTTTCTTT. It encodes CASSRLGGMNTEAFF. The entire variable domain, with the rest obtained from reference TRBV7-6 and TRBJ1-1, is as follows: GAGVSQSPRYKVTKRGQDVALRCDPISGHVSLYWYRQALGQGPEFLTYFNYEAQQDKSGLPNDRFSAERPEGSISTLTIQRTEQRDSAMYRCASSRLGGMNTEAFFGQGTRLTVV.